This T cell receptor (beta chain) was sequenced in a study of Ad26.COV2.S vaccination and SARS-CoV-2 variants. Looking at the study overall: Donor allocation was to the COV1001 Ad26.COV2.S trial arm.

Profiled with immunoSEQ multiplex PCR; TCRdb holds only in-frame clones, not every one. In the table there are hundreds of thousands of clones, approximately 86% of which are singletons. This CDR3 contains 13 residues. The germline gives CDR1 LNHDA, CDR2 SQIVND (reference sequence). Treatment specified: some 20 received Ad26.COV2.S at low or high dose, single or two shots; a few received placebo; per-sample allocation not given. The samples date from day 63 after the first vaccine or placebo injection. The source is a person aged 18-65 years who received the Ad26.COV2.S COVID-19 vaccine or a placebo. Sample: peripheral blood, taken in a trial of Ad26.COV2.S vaccine versus placebo. This chain uses TRBV19 with TRBJ2-3; TRBD2 is a possible D gene (5 bases). CDR3 sequence: CSSGGLSTDTQYF. The CDR3 DNA follows: TGTTCCTCGGGCGGACTGAGCACAGATACGCAGTATTTT. The complete variable domain, with remaining parts taken from reference TRBV19 and TRBJ2-3, reads DGGITQSPKYLFRKEGQNVTLSCEQNLNHDAMYWYRQDPGQGLRLIYYSQIVNDFQKGDIAEGYSVSREKKESFPLTVTSAQKNPTAFYLCSSGGLSTDTQYFGPGTRLTVL.